This T cell receptor beta chain was found in a study of beta chain features in type 1 diabetes. About the study: Investigators examined around 110 million sorted cells across all samples.

On this clone: What it binds is unknown.

V lost 5 bases to trimming and J lost 3 bases; unmatched junction nucleotides: 3. Germline V gene sequence: CDR1 SGHAT, CDR2 FQNNGV. The CDR3 is 13 residues long. Overall study findings and caveats: Insertions were fewer and deletions more numerous at VDJ junctions in type 1 diabetes patients. Shorter TCRB CDR3s, moderately but significantly so, were found in Type 1 diabetes patients in all four CD4+ subsets. Equally in patients and controls, PCR might preferentially amplify shorter templates.

The entirety of the isolated RNA underwent reverse transcription, so expressed TCRB transcripts were sequenced. The average output of naive, central memory and regulatory T cell samples was approximately 3.7 million reads. Clones were sequenced by immunoSEQ multiplex PCR, and TCRdb holds only the in-frame ones, with some missing. The sample records 200,000 to 300,000 clones, around 21% being singletons. The TCR originated in a woman aged 40 to 50 with type 1 diabetes. The chain employs TRBV11-2 and TRBJ1-1, with 7 bases that match TRBD1. Sample: naive CD4+ T cells from blood. In DNA form, the CDR3 reads TGTGCCAGCAGCGAGACAGGGTACACTGAAGCTTTCTTT. This encodes CASSETGYTEAFF.